This T cell receptor (beta chain) was recorded in a study of beta chain features in type 1 diabetes. About the study: Patients looked much like healthy donors when it came to age, gender and cell yields.

The study reverse transcribed the entire isolated RNA, so it sequenced expressed TCRB transcripts. TCRdb keeps only in-frame clones here, not all; method: immunoSEQ multiplex PCR. The table has roughly 140,000 clones, about 44% seen once. CDR1 is MDHEN and CDR2 is SYDVKM in the germline V gene. V lost 1 base and J lost 0, with 16 bases in between. This CDR3 region has 19 residues. The rearrangement joins TRBV28 to TRBJ2-6; possible D gene TRBD1, 6 bases. Sequencing input: Tregs from blood. This TCR was sampled from a man between 18 and 29 years old in good health. For the CDR3, the DNA is TGTGCCAGCAGTTTATTCCGACAGGCCTATTACTCTGGGGCCAACGTCCTGACTTTC. It translates to CASSLFRQAYYSGANVLTF.